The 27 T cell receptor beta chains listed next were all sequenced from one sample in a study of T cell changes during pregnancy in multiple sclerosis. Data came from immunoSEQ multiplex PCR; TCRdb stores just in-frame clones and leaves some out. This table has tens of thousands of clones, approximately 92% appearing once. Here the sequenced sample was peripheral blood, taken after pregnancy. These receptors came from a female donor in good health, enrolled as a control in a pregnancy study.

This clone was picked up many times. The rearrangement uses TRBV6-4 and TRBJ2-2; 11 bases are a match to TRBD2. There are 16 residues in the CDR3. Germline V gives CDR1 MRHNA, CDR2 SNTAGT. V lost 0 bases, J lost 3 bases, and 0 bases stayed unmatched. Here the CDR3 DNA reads TGTGCCAGCAGTGACTCTAGCGGGGGGGACACCGGGGAGCTGTTTTTT. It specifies CASSDSSGGDTGELFF.

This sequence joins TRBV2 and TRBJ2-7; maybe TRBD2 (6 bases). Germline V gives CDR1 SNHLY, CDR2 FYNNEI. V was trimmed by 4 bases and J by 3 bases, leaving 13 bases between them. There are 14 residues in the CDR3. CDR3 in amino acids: CASSVSSANYEQYF. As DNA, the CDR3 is TGTGCCAGCAGTGTATCTAGCGCGAACTACGAGCAGTACTTC.

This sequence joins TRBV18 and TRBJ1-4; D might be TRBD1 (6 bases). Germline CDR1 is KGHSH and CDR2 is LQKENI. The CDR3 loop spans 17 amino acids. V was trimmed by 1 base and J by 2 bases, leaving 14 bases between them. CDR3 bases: TGTGCCAGCTCACCACAACAGGGTGTCGTGACTAATGAAAAACTGTTTTTT. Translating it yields CASSPQQGVVTNEKLFF.

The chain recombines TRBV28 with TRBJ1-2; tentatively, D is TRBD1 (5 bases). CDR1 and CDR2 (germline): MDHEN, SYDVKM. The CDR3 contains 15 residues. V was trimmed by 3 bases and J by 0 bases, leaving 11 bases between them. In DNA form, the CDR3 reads TGTGCCAGCAGTTTTTACAGGTCGTCTAACTATGGCTACACCTTC. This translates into CASSFYRSSNYGYTF.

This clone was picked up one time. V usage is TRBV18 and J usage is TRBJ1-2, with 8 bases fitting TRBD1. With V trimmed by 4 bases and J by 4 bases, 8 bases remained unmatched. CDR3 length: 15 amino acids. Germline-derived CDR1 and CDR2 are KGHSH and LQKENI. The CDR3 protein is CASSQETGGAYGYTF. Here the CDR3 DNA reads TGTGCCAGCTCACAAGAAACAGGGGGAGCCTATGGCTACACCTTC.

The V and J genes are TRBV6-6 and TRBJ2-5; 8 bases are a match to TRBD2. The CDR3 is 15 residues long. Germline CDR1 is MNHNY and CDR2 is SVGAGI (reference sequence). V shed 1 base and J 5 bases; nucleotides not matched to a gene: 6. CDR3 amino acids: CASSYYSSGSETQYF. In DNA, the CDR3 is TGTGCCAGCAGTTACTATTCTAGCGGGTCTGAGACCCAGTACTTC.

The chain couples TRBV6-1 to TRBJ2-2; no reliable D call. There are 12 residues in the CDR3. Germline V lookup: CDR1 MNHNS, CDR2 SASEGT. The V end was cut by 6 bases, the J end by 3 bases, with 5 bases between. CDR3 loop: CASRQYTGELFF. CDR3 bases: TGTGCCAGCAGGCAGTACACCGGGGAGCTGTTTTTT.

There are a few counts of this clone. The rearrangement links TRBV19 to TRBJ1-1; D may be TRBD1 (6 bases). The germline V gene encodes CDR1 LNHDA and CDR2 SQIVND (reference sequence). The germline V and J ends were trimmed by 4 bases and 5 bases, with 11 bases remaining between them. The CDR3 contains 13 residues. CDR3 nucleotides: TGTGCCAGTAGTACAACCAGGGGAACTGAAGCTTTCTTT. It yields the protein CASSTTRGTEAFF.

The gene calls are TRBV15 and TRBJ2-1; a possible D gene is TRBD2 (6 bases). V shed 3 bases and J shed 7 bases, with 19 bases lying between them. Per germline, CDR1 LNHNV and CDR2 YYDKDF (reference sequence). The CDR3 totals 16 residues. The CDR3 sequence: CATSRQLGTGGNEQFF. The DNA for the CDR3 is TGTGCCACCAGCAGGCAACTTGGGACTGGGGGAAATGAGCAGTTCTTC.

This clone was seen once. In DNA, the CDR3 is TGTGCCAGCAGCTACCGACAGTTCAATCAGCCCCAGCATTTT. Translation gives CASSYRQFNQPQHF. The chain links TRBV7-2 to TRBJ1-5, with D possibly matching TRBD1 (5 bases). Looked up from germline, CDR1 is SGHTA and CDR2 is FQGNSA. The CDR3 sequence is 14 residues long. Trimming removed 4 bases from V and 3 bases from J, with 10 bases in between.

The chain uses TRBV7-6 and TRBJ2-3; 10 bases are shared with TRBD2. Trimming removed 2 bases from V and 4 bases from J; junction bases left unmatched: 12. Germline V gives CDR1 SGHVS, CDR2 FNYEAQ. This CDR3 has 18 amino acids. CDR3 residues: CASSLFLNSGGSPDTQYF. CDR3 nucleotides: TGTGCCAGCAGCTTATTTCTGAATAGCGGGGGGTCCCCAGATACGCAGTATTTT.

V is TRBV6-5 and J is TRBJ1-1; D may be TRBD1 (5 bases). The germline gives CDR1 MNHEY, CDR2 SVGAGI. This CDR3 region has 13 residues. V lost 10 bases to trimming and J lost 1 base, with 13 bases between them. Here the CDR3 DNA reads TGTGCCACTAGACAGAACCAGAACACTGAAGCTTTCTTT. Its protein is CATRQNQNTEAFF.

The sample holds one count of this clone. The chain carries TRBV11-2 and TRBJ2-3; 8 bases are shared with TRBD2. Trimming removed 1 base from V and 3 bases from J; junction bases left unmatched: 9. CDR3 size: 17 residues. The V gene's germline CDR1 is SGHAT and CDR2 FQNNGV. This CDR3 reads CASSLGSQAGVTDTQYF. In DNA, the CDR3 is TGTGCCAGCAGCTTAGGGAGCCAAGCGGGGGTTACAGATACGCAGTATTTT.

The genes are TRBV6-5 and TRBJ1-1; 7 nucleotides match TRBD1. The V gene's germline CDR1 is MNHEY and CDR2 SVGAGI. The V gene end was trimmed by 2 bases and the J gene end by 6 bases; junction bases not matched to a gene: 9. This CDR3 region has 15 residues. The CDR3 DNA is TGTGCCAGCAGTTACCTAACGACAGGGAAGGCTGAAGCTTTCTTT. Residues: CASSYLTTGKAEAFF.

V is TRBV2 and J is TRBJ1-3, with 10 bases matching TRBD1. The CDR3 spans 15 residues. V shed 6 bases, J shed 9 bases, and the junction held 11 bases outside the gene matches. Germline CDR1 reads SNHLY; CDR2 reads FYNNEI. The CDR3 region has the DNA TGTGCCAGCAGCGATATGGGACAGGGGATTGGCACCATATATTTT. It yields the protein CASSDMGQGIGTIYF.

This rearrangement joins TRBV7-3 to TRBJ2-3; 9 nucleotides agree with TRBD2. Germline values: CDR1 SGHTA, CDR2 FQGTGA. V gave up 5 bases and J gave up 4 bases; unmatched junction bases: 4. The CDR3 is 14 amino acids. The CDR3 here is CASSPLAGADTQYF. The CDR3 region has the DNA TGTGCCAGCAGCCCTTTAGCGGGAGCAGATACGCAGTATTTT.

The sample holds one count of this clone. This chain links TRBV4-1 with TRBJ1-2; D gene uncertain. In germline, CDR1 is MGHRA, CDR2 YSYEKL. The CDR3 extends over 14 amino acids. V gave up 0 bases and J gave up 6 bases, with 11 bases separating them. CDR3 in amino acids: CASSQDPGGDGYTF. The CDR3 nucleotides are TGCGCCAGCAGCCAAGACCCAGGCGGGGATGGCTACACCTTC.

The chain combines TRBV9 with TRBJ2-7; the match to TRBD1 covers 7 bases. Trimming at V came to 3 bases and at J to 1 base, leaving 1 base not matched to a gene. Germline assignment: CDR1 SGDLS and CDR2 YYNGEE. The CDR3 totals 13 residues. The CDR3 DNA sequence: TGTGCCAGCAGCGAGGGACAGTCCTACGAGCAGTACTTC. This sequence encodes CASSEGQSYEQYF.

In DNA form, the CDR3 reads TGTGCCAGCAGCCGAGGACCCGATTCGGGAGGCTACACCTTC. Translating it yields CASSRGPDSGGYTF. The chain uses TRBV6-1 and TRBJ1-2; D call uncertain. The CDR3 is 14 amino acids. Trimming removed 6 bases from V and 8 bases from J, with 19 bases in between. Germline V gene lookup returns CDR1 MNHNS and CDR2 SASEGT.

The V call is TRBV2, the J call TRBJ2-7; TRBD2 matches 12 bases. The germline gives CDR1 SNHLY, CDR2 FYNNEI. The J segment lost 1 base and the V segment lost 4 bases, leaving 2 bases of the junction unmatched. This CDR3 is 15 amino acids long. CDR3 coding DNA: TGTGCCAGCAGTGTACTAGCGGGAGGATCCTACGAGCAGTACTTC. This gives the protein CASSVLAGGSYEQYF.

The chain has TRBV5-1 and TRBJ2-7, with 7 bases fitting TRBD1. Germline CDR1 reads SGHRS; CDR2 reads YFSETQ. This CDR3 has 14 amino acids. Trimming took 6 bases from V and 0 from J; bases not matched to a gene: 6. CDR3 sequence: CASTSTGPSYEQYF. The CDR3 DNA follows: TGCGCCAGCACCTCGACAGGGCCCTCCTACGAGCAGTACTTC.

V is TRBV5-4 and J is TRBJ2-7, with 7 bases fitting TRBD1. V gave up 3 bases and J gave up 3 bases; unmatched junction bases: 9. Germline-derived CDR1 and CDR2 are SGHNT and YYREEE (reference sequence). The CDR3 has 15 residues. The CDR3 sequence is CASSYRDRGDYEQYF. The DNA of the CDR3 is TGTGCCAGCAGCTACCGGGACAGAGGGGACTACGAGCAGTACTTC.

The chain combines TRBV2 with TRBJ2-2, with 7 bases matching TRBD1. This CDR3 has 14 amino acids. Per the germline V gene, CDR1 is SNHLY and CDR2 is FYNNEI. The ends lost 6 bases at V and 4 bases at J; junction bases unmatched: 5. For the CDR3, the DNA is TGTGCCAGCAGGCTTGACAGGGTCACCGGGGAGCTGTTTTTT. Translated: CASRLDRVTGELFF.

CDR3 loop: CASSGVAGAGPDTQYF. The DNA of the CDR3 is TGTGCCAGCAGTGGTGTAGCGGGAGCGGGGCCAGATACGCAGTATTTT. The V gene is TRBV28, the J gene TRBJ2-3, with TRBD2 matching over 9 bases. Germline V gene data show CDR1 as MDHEN and CDR2 as SYDVKM. The CDR3 has 16 amino acids. V trimming: 5 bases; J trimming: 4 bases; junction bases outside the gene matches: 10.

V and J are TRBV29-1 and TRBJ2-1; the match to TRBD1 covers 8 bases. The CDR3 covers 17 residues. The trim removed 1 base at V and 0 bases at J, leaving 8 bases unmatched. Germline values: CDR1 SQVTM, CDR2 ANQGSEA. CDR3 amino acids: CSVEGQTGTGSYNEQFF. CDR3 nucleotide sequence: TGCAGCGTTGAAGGACAGACAGGGACAGGCTCCTACAATGAGCAGTTCTTC.

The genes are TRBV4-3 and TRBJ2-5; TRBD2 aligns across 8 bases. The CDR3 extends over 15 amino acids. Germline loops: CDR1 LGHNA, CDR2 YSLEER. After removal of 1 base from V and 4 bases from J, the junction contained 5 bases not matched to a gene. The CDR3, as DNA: TGCGCCAGCAGCCAAGTAGCGGGGAGGGGAGAGACCCAGTACTTC. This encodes CASSQVAGRGETQYF.

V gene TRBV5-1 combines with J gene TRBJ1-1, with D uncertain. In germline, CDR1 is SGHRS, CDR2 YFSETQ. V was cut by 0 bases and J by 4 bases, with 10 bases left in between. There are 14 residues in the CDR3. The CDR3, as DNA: TGCGCCAGCAGCTTGGCCGGTAGTGGCACTGAAGCTTTCTTT. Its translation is CASSLAGSGTEAFF.